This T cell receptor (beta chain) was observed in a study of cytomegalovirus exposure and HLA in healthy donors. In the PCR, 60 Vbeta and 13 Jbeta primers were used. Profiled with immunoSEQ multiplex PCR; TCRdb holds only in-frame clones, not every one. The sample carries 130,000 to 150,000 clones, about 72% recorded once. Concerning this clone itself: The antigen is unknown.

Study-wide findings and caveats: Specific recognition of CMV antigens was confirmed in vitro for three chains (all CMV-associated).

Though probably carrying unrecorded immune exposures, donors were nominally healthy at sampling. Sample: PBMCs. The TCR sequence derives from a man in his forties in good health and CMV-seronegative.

The CDR3 reads CATSSFKPRQVGVEDTQYF. As DNA, the CDR3 is TGTGCCACCAGCTCCTTCAAGCCACGACAGGTCGGCGTTGAGGATACGCAGTATTTT. The chain combines TRBV15 with TRBJ2-3, with D possibly being TRBD1 (6 bases). Germline values: CDR1 LNHNV, CDR2 YYDKDF (reference sequence). Trimming removed 5 bases from V and 6 bases from J, with 30 bases in between. The CDR3 loop spans 19 amino acids.